Listed below are T cell receptor beta chains from one sample, sequenced in a study of T cell clusters in autoimmune cytopenias. With the multiplex PCR reads reprocessed, TCRdb shows one record per CDR3 protein and no DNA. The data show 4,100 or so distinct CDR3 sequences, and the top ten clones hold approximately 21%. Sequences were obtained from peripheral blood. The origin of the receptors is a human donor with an autoimmune cytopenia or autoimmune hepatitis (not recorded which). Both conserved end residues are part of each CDR3. Fields, in order: J gene, V gene, clone size, CDR3 protein. Clone size, where shown, is once, few, many, or a class for clones that have expanded.

J: TRBJ2-1
V: TRBV5-5
size: medium-sized
CDR3: CASSSPGLAGGLVQFF

J: TRBJ2-1
V: TRBV7-2
size: medium-sized
CDR3: CASSQGLAGFF

J: TRBJ1-4
V: TRBV6-1
size: medium-sized
CDR3: CASSPLYGHPATNEKLFF

J: TRBJ2-1
V: TRBV5-5
size: medium-sized
CDR3: CASSTRQGDSIDEQFF

J: TRBJ1-4
V: TRBV6-2/TRBV6-3
size: medium-sized
CDR3: CASSPVSASTNEKLFF

J: TRBJ1-1
V: TRBV4-3
size: -
CDR3: CASRPGTENTEAFF

J: TRBJ2-2
V: TRBV6-1
size: medium-sized
CDR3: CAARRTPNTGELFF

J: TRBJ1-5
V: TRBV19
size: medium-sized
CDR3: CASSPGPGNQPQHF

J: TRBJ2-7
V: TRBV29-1
size: medium-sized
CDR3: CSVALGWGYEQYF

J: TRBJ1-1
V: TRBV27
size: medium-sized
CDR3: CASSLEGTMNTEAFF

J: TRBJ2-6
V: TRBV15
size: medium-sized
CDR3: CATSRDNSGANVLTF

J: TRBJ2-1
V: TRBV5-6
size: medium-sized
CDR3: CASSYGPSSYNEQFF

J: TRBJ2-1
V: TRBV29-1
size: large
CDR3: CSVGGGQIAGNEQFF

J: TRBJ2-7
V: TRBV20-1
size: -
CDR3: CSAPQTGDEQYF

J: TRBJ2-6
V: TRBV5-1
size: -
CDR3: CASSLPGGSGANVLTF

J: TRBJ2-3
V: TRBV28
size: -
CDR3: CASSTAKGGTQYF

J: TRBJ2-1
V: TRBV4-3
size: medium-sized
CDR3: CASSQGGVNNEQFF

J: TRBJ1-5
V: TRBV6-5
size: medium-sized
CDR3: CASSGMNQPQHF

J: TRBJ2-5
V: TRBV19
size: medium-sized
CDR3: CASTNADPQETQYF

J: TRBJ1-2
V: TRBV6-6
size: medium-sized
CDR3: CASSYSGTGNYGYTF

J: TRBJ2-6
V: TRBV12-3/TRBV12-4
size: medium-sized
CDR3: CASTPGPFSSGANVLTF

J: TRBJ1-5
V: TRBV4-3
size: -
CDR3: CASSQDGGKPQHF

J: TRBJ2-7
V: TRBV6-5
size: medium-sized
CDR3: CASSYRRGGHYEQYF

J: TRBJ1-2
V: TRBV20-1
size: -
CDR3: CSARGALYGYTF

J: TRBJ2-7
V: TRBV7-9
size: -
CDR3: CASSSRRTAYEQYF

J: TRBJ2-5
V: TRBV7-2
size: -
CDR3: CASSFGGRITETQYF

J: TRBJ2-3
V: TRBV7-2
size: -
CDR3: CASSFKDTQYF

J: TRBJ1-2
V: TRBV7-9
size: -
CDR3: CASSHRVEGAFTF

J: TRBJ2-7
V: TRBV7-2
size: -
CDR3: CASSWDRVSYEQYF

J: TRBJ2-3
V: TRBV28
size: -
CDR3: CASYPSPRTSGPDTQYF